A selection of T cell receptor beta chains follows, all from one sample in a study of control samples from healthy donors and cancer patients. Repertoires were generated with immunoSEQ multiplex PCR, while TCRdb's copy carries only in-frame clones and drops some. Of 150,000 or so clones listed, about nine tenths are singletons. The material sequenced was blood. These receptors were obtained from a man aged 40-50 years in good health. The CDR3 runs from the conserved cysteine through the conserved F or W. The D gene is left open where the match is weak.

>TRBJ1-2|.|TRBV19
CASSISGGYGYTF
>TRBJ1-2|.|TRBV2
CASRPMTGGYGYTF
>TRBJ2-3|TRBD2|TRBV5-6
CASSSSTSGYTDTQYF
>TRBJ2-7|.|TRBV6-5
CASRGAGSSGYEQYF
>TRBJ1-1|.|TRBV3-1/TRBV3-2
CASSQDSRATEAFF
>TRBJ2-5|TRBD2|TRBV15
CATSRGTSGTQETQYF
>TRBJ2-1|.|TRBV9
CASSVVPGPYNEQFF
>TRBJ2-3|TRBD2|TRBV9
CASSVGTSGDTQYF
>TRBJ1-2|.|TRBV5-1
CASSLDPRDYGYTF
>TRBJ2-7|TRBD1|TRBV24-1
CATSDPGQGAYEQYF
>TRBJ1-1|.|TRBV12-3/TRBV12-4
CASSFGFNTEAFF
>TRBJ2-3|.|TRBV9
CASGGGWGTDTQYF
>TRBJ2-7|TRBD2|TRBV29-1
CSVEDPGGYEQYF
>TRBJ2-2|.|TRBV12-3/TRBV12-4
CASKVEGTGELFF
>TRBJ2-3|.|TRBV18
CASSPTTDTQYF
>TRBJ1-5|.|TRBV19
CASTAGYSNQPQHF
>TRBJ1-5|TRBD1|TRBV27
CASSDRAEGQPQHF
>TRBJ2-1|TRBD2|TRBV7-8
CASSYVAGSYNEQFF
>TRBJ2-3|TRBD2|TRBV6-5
CASGPSTSAADTQYF
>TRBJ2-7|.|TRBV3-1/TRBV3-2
CASSQWGAYEQYF
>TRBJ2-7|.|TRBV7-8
CASSPGGVEQYF
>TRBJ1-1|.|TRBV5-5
CASSPSWMTEAFF
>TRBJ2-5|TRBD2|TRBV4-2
CASSQGALAGEETQYF
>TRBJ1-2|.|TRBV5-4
CASSIQGSRSTYGYTF
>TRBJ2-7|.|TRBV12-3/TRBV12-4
CASAIEEQYF
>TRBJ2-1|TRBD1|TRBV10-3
CAIKRQGALNEQFF
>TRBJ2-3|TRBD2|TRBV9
CASSAPTSGVETSTDTQYF
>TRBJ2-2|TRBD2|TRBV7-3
CASSPPGGGSTGELFF
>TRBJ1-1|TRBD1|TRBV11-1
CASSLLPGQESEAFF
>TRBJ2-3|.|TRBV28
CASSQERAVTDTQYF
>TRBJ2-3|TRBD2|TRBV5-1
CASSLNVGGAGTDTQYF
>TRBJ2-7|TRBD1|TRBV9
CASSPGTENYEQYF
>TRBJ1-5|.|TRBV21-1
CASSIQATGRGEPQHF
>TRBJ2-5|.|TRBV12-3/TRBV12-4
CASSLLETQYF
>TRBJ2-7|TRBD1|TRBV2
CASYRDRVGSYEQYF
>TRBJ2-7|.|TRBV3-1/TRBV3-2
CASSPRVHEQYF
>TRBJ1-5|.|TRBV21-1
CASSNIAGAYPISNQPQHF
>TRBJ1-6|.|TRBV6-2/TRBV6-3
CASSPPQERSPLHF
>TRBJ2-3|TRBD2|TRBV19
CASSILAGGYTDTQYF
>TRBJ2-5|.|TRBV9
CASSVGLEETQYF
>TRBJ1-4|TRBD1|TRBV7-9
CASSFEGAREKLFF
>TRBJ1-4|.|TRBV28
CASSTKGRGEKLFF
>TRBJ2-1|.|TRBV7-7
CASSLGPDNEQFF
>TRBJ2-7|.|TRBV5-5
CASIGEHVEQYF
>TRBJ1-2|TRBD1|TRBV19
CASSIEAGGELGGYTF
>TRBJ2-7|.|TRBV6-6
CASRWHSGTYEQYF
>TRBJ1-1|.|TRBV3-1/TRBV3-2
CASSQDVRRGGTEAFF
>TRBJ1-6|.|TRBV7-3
CASSLGGYNSPLHF
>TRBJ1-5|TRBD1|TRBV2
CASSGSGTGKINQPQHF
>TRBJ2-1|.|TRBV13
CASSASGLSPHNEQFF
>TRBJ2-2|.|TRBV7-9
CASSFGAPGELFF
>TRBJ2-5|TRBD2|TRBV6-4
CASSGTSGIQETQYF
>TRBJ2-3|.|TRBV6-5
CASSRDSTDTQYF
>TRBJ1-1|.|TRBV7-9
CASSLEDRVNTEAFF
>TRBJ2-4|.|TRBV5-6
CASSKVTLETVQYF
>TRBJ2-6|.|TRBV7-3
CASSLTAPRSGANVLTF
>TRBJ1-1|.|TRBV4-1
CASSPRGGQNTEAFF
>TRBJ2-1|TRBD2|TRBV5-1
CASSARGAGNEQFF
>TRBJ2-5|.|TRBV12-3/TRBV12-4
CASSLAPTTQYF
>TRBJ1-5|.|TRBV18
CASSPEGNQPQHF